These 8 T cell receptor beta chains originate from one sample sequenced in a study of T cell responses to AZD1222 COVID-19 vaccine. Clones were sequenced by immunoSEQ multiplex PCR, and TCRdb holds only the in-frame ones, with some missing. This table holds fewer than 200,000 clones, more than 80% found once. Sequenced here: peripheral blood, sampled on day 0 of AZD1222 vaccination. The source is an adult in good health.

V gene TRBV19 combines with J gene TRBJ1-6, with TRBD1 matching over 7 bases. Looked up from germline, CDR1 is LNHDA and CDR2 is SQIVND (reference sequence). The CDR3 extends over 14 amino acids. V dropped 3 bases and J dropped 9; count of bases not matched to a gene: 5. CDR3 amino acids: CASSITGVGSPLHF. The DNA of the CDR3 is TGTGCCAGTAGTATTACAGGGGTAGGTTCACCCCTCCACTTT. The whole variable domain, remainder taken from reference TRBV19 and TRBJ1-6, is DGGITQSPKYLFRKEGQNVTLSCEQNLNHDAMYWYRQDPGQGLRLIYYSQIVNDFQKGDIAEGYSVSREKKESFPLTVTSAQKNPTAFYLCASSITGVGSPLHFGNGTRLTVT.

The chain joins TRBV4-1 to TRBJ1-2; unclear D gene. CDR3 size: 16 residues. The germline V gene encodes CDR1 MGHRA and CDR2 YSYEKL. Between the trimmed V and J ends, which lost 0 bases and 3 bases, there was a span of 14 bases. The CDR3 is CASSQEVGTADYGYTF. The CDR3 DNA reads as TGCGCCAGCAGCCAAGAGGTGGGCACGGCCGACTATGGCTACACCTTC.

DNA of the CDR3: TGTGCCAGCAGTTACCTGGGACAGGGCAACTATGGCTACACCTTC. This codes for CASSYLGQGNYGYTF. The V gene is TRBV6-6, the J gene TRBJ1-2; TRBD1 aligns across 9 bases. Trimming cost V 2 bases and J 2 bases; bases outside gene matches: 3. CDR1 MNHNY and CDR2 SVGAGI come from the germline V gene (reference sequence). This CDR3 is 15 amino acids long.

The V gene is TRBV6-4, the J gene TRBJ1-3, with D perhaps TRBD1 (6 bases). The CDR3 covers 18 residues. V lost 0 bases and J 4 bases, leaving 19 bases between the germline ends. Per germline, CDR1 MRHNA and CDR2 SNTAGT. CDR3 bases: TGTGCCAGCAGTGACTCTCTTTTATTCCGGGGGCCGGGAAACACCATATATTTT. As protein: CASSDSLLFRGPGNTIYF.

J is TRBJ2-7 and V is TRBV2, with 9 bases identical to TRBD1. Unmatched junction bases numbered 7, after V lost 2 bases and J lost 5 bases. Germline V gives CDR1 SNHLY, CDR2 FYNNEI. CDR3 size: 15 residues. The CDR3 region has the DNA TGTGCCAGCAGTGAATGGGGACAGGGATCCAACGAGCAGTACTTC. This encodes CASSEWGQGSNEQYF. The complete variable domain, with remaining parts taken from reference TRBV2 and TRBJ2-7, reads EPEVTQTPSHQVTQMGQEVILRCVPISNHLYFYWYRQILGQKVEFLVSFYNNEISEKSEIFDDQFSVERPDGSNFTLKIRSTKLEDSAMYFCASSEWGQGSNEQYFGPGTRLTVT.

The chain uses TRBV30 and TRBJ2-2; TRBD1 matches at 8 bases. This CDR3 comprises 17 residues. Germline values: CDR1 GTSNPN, CDR2 SVGIG (reference sequence). V was pared by 3 bases and J by 6 bases, with 15 bases of the junction left unmatched. CDR3 amino acids: CAWSPRGPQGAAGELFF. The CDR3 DNA follows: TGTGCCTGGAGCCCTAGAGGTCCTCAGGGGGCTGCCGGGGAGCTGTTTTTT.

The CDR3 nucleotides are TGTGCCAGCAGCTGGGGACAGGTCGATGAAAAACTGTTTTTT. It translates to CASSWGQVDEKLFF. The rearrangement links TRBV7-2 to TRBJ1-4; TRBD1 matches at 8 bases. CDR3 length equals 14 residues. CDR1 SGHTA and CDR2 FQGNSA come from the germline V gene. The V gene end was trimmed by 4 bases and the J gene end by 6 bases; junction bases not matched to a gene: 4.

This clone was counted only a few times. The chain is built from TRBV9 and TRBJ2-1, with TRBD2 matching 9 bases. The CDR3 spans 14 residues. CDR1 is SGDLS, CDR2 YYNGEE, per germline. Trimming cost V 6 bases and J 0 bases; bases outside gene matches: 1. The CDR3 DNA follows: TGTGCCAGCATTAGCGGGAGCTCCTACAATGAGCAGTTCTTC. The encoded protein is CASISGSSYNEQFF.